One sample yielded the 27 T cell receptor beta chains listed below, sequenced in a study of blood T cell repertoires in COVID-19 (dated by TCRdb to the early 2020s). The library came from the immunoSEQ multiplex PCR assay. Imported from immuneACCESS, the table was reduced by TCRdb to in-frame sequences with V and J called. These copies leave out some clones; in studies compared against another copy, an unresolved V gene accounts for under half, and the cause of the remainder is not known. Within this sample are approximately 100,000 clones, with 82% of them counted one time only. The top ten hold approximately 10% of the sample. The specimen was peripheral blood. The receptors stem from a man between 65 and 85 years old with active or convalescent COVID-19.

The V call is TRBV7-9, the J call TRBJ1-1; a possible D gene is TRBD1 (5 bases). Trimming shortened V by 5 bases and J by 3 bases, and 13 bases separated the two germline ends. The CDR3 has 14 residues. Germline V lookup: CDR1 SEHNR, CDR2 FQNEAQ (reference sequence). The CDR3 region is CASSADGGDTEAFF. The CDR3 DNA sequence: TGTGCCAGCAGCGCAGATGGAGGGGACACTGAAGCTTTCTTT.

The chain couples TRBV10-3 to TRBJ2-7; tentatively, D is TRBD2 (6 bases). Germline V gives CDR1 ENHRY, CDR2 SYGVKD. This CDR3 comprises 14 residues. Trimming pared 4 bases from V and 5 bases from J, leaving 15 bases between. This chain's CDR3 is CAISGTGRGNEQYF. The CDR3 bases are TGTGCCATCAGTGGGACTGGCCGGGGGAACGAGCAGTACTTC.

The genes are TRBV6-5 and TRBJ1-2; tentative D call: TRBD1 (5 bases). V was cut by 6 bases and J by 7 bases, with 15 bases left in between. The CDR3 consists of 13 residues. CDR1 MNHEY and CDR2 SVGAGI come from the germline V gene. The CDR3 DNA sequence: TGTGCCAGCAGCCCCGGGACTGTCCCTGGCTACACCTTC. Translated, it gives CASSPGTVPGYTF.

This chain joins TRBV27 and TRBJ2-7; 11 bases agree with TRBD2. Germline V CDR1 and CDR2: MNHEY, SMNVEV (reference sequence). V gave up 2 bases and J gave up 6 bases; unmatched junction bases: 3. This CDR3 comprises 14 residues. The CDR3 DNA sequence: TGTGCCAGCAGTTTAGTAGCGGGGGGGCCCGAGCAGTACTTC. Translation gives CASSLVAGGPEQYF.

V usage is TRBV12-5 and J usage is TRBJ2-5; TRBD2 agrees at 7 bases. CDR3 length: 14 amino acids. V lost 8 bases and J lost 4; bases outside the gene matches: 10. CDR1 is LGHNT, CDR2 FRNRAP, per germline. CDR3 sequence: CASRRGGALETQYF. In DNA form, the CDR3 reads TGTGCTAGTCGCCGCGGGGGAGCCCTAGAGACCCAGTACTTC. The full variable domain, with the rest looked up from reference TRBV12-5 and TRBJ2-5, is DARVTQTPRHKVTEMGQEVTMRCQPILGHNTVFWYRQTMMQGLELLAYFRNRAPLDDSGMPKDRFSAEMPDATLATLKIQPSEPRDSAVYFCASRRGGALETQYFGPGTRLLVL.

The chain has TRBV29-1 and TRBJ2-5; 14 bases fit TRBD2. CDR1 and CDR2 from the germline V gene are SQVTM and ANQGSEA. Germline trimming cut 6 bases from V and 3 bases from J; bases unmatched to any gene: 6. This CDR3 is built from 15 residues. The CDR3 coding sequence is TGCAGCGTCCTTGGACTAGCGGGGGGCAAAGAGACCCAGTACTTC. Amino acid sequence: CSVLGLAGGKETQYF.

The genes are TRBV5-5 and TRBJ2-1; D is ambiguous. The CDR3 sequence is 13 residues long. Germline V gene sequence: CDR1 SGHKS, CDR2 YYEKEE (reference sequence). V shed 0 bases and J shed 8 bases, with 9 bases lying between them. The CDR3 coding sequence is TGTGCCAGCAGCTTGGGGAGCGTCCATGAGCAGTTCTTC. It is translated as CASSLGSVHEQFF.

By share, this clone ranks as medium-sized. This chain uses TRBV14 with TRBJ1-6, with TRBD1 matching 8 bases. This CDR3 comprises 16 residues. Germline loops: CDR1 SGHDN, CDR2 FVKESK. J lost 0 bases, V lost 7 bases, and 5 bases had no gene match. The CDR3 nucleotides read TGTGCCAGCAAAAGGACAGGGAGCTCCTATAATTCACCCCTCCACTTT. This gives the protein CASKRTGSSYNSPLHF.

V gene TRBV6-5 combines with J gene TRBJ1-2, with TRBD1 matching over 7 bases. The CDR3 has 12 amino acids. Germline CDR1 MNHEY, CDR2 SVGAGI. CDR3 protein: CALEGTDYGYTF. In DNA form, the CDR3 reads TGTGCTCTCGAAGGGACAGACTATGGCTACACCTTC.

The gene calls are TRBV4-1 and TRBJ2-7; the match to TRBD1 covers 7 bases. This CDR3 comprises 15 residues. CDR1 MGHRA and CDR2 YSYEKL come from the germline V gene. The ends lost 0 bases at V and 7 bases at J; junction bases unmatched: 9. CDR3 DNA sequence: TGCGCCAGCAGCCAAGAGTTAACAGGGGTGCGGGAGCAGTACTTC. It translates to CASSQELTGVREQYF.

This clone was observed a few times. The CDR3 is CASSLGQGADYGYTF. DNA of the CDR3: TGTGCCAGCAGCTTAGGACAGGGGGCCGACTATGGCTACACCTTC. V usage is TRBV13 and J usage is TRBJ1-2; 9 nucleotides match TRBD1. CDR3 size: 15 residues. V shed 0 bases and J 3 bases; nucleotides not matched to a gene: 2. Germline values: CDR1 PRHDT, CDR2 FYEKMQ (reference sequence).

This clone was counted a single time. The V call is TRBV19, the J call TRBJ2-7; 9 positions agree with TRBD1. Trimming removed 5 bases from V and 6 bases from J; junction bases left unmatched: 8. The CDR3 length is 14 residues. CDR1 and CDR2 (germline): LNHDA, SQIVND (reference sequence). The CDR3: CASSARDRVGEQYF. In DNA, the CDR3 is TGTGCCAGTAGTGCCCGGGACAGGGTTGGCGAGCAGTACTTC.

V and J are TRBV3-1 (or the pseudogene TRBV3-2) and TRBJ2-1; 11 bases agree with TRBD2. There are 15 residues in the CDR3. V dropped 7 bases and J dropped 5; count of bases not matched to a gene: 7. In germline, CDR1 is LGHDT, CDR2 YNNKEL (reference sequence). The CDR3 sequence: CASTPTSGANNEQFF. The DNA of the CDR3 is TGTGCCAGCACCCCGACTAGCGGGGCGAACAATGAGCAGTTCTTC.

V is TRBV5-4 and J is TRBJ2-2; no clear D gene. V lost 4 bases to trimming and J lost 3 bases, with 16 bases between them. The germline CDR1 and CDR2 sequences are SGHNT and YYREEE (reference sequence). The CDR3 consists of 16 residues. CDR3 sequence reads: CASSARPLMDTGELFF. In DNA, the CDR3 is TGTGCCAGCAGCGCCAGGCCTTTGATGGACACCGGGGAGCTGTTTTTT.

The chain has TRBV6-5 and TRBJ1-3; tentative D call: TRBD1 (6 bases). Trimming took 6 bases from V and 8 from J, leaving 8 bases between them. This CDR3 has 11 residues. Germline assignment: CDR1 MNHEY and CDR2 SVGAGI. CDR3 sequence: CASRNRDTIYF. DNA of the CDR3: TGTGCCAGCAGAAACAGGGACACCATATATTTT.

This chain joins TRBV7-8 and TRBJ2-3; 8 bases agree with TRBD2. Trimming took 5 bases from V and 0 from J; bases not matched to a gene: 7. Germline V gives CDR1 SGHVS, CDR2 FQNEAQ. CDR3 length equals 16 residues. CDR3 coding DNA: TGTGCCAGCAGCCCCCGGACTAGCCTGAGCACAGATACGCAGTATTTT. Translation: CASSPRTSLSTDTQYF.

J is TRBJ2-7 and V is TRBV29-1; 7 bases align to TRBD2. With V trimmed by 6 bases and J by 7 bases, 6 bases remained unmatched. The CDR3 extends over 11 amino acids. Germline lookup yields CDR1 SQVTM and CDR2 ANQGSEA. The chain's CDR3 is CSVLPGGEQYF. CDR3 in DNA: TGCAGCGTCCTCCCGGGGGGTGAGCAGTACTTC.

This clone was recorded once. The chain has TRBV5-1 and TRBJ2-2; 7 bases agree with TRBD1. This CDR3 contains 15 residues. CDR1 SGHRS and CDR2 YFSETQ come from the germline V gene. Trimming removed 5 bases from V and 0 bases from J; junction bases left unmatched: 4. This chain's CDR3 is CASRTGTANTGELFF. The CDR3 coding sequence is TGCGCCAGCAGAACCGGGACAGCGAACACCGGGGAGCTGTTTTTT.

The CDR3 spells CSVEDRSALHYNEQFF. CDR3 coding DNA: TGCAGCGTTGAAGATCGAAGCGCCCTCCACTACAATGAGCAGTTCTTC. J is TRBJ2-1 and V is TRBV29-1, with D uncertain. Germline V gene lookup returns CDR1 SQVTM and CDR2 ANQGSEA. The CDR3 consists of 16 residues. Trimming removed 0 bases from V and 3 bases from J, with 15 bases in between.

The gene calls are TRBV11-3 and TRBJ1-2; TRBD1 aligns across 8 bases. The germline V gene encodes CDR1 SGHNT and CDR2 YENEEA. With 5 bases clipped from V and 8 bases from J, the junction kept 7 bases outside the gene matches. This CDR3 contains 13 residues. For the CDR3, the DNA is TGTGCCAGCAGCAAGACAGGGGTCGACGGCTACACCTTC. This codes for CASSKTGVDGYTF.

The rearrangement links TRBV6-5 to TRBJ2-3, with D unclear. The CDR3 runs to 15 residues. V lost 6 bases and J 5 bases, leaving 18 bases between the germline ends. Looked up from germline, CDR1 is MNHEY and CDR2 is SVGAGI. The DNA for the CDR3 is TGTGCCAGCAGCTCAGGTCTCACTCGAAAAGATACGCAGTATTTT. It codes for CASSSGLTRKDTQYF.

The chain has TRBV10-2 and TRBJ2-5; a possible D gene is TRBD1 (6 bases). Germline V gives CDR1 WSHSY, CDR2 SAAADI. The CDR3 extends over 15 amino acids. V lost 7 bases and J lost 5, with 20 bases in between. CDR3 nucleotide sequence: TGCGCCAGCATAGGGGCAGGGGAGAGAAGTGAGACCCAGTACTTC. This translates into CASIGAGERSETQYF.

The J gene is TRBJ2-7, the V gene TRBV3-1 (or the pseudogene TRBV3-2), with D possibly being TRBD2 (6 bases). Germline assignment: CDR1 LGHDT and CDR2 YNNKEL (reference sequence). V dropped 3 bases and J dropped 0 bases, with 12 bases sitting between them. The CDR3 runs 15 residues. The CDR3 here is CASSQGTGASYEQYF. Here the CDR3 DNA reads TGTGCCAGCAGCCAGGGGACTGGTGCCTCCTACGAGCAGTACTTC.

This clone was counted once. The chain combines TRBV11-3 with TRBJ2-5, with D possibly being TRBD1 (5 bases). Per the germline V gene, CDR1 is SGHNT and CDR2 is YENEEA. This CDR3 comprises 15 residues. The V end lost 0 bases, the J end lost 4 bases, and 12 bases lay between the germline ends. CDR3 in amino acids: CASSLEGRVIETQYF. The DNA for the CDR3 is TGTGCCAGCAGCTTAGAGGGCAGGGTTATAGAGACCCAGTACTTC.

The CDR3 reads CASSSWDRENSPLHF. DNA for the CDR3: TGTGCCAGCAGCTCCTGGGACAGGGAGAATTCACCCCTCCACTTT. The rearrangement links TRBV7-9 to TRBJ1-6, with 9 bases lining up with TRBD1. The CDR3 extends over 15 amino acids. The V segment lost 4 bases and the J segment 7 bases; nucleotides outside the gene matches: 5. The V gene's germline CDR1 is SEHNR and CDR2 FQNEAQ (reference sequence).

The chain carries TRBV21-1 and TRBJ1-4; the table's D call TRBD1 went unverified against the DNA. TRBV21-1 is described as a pseudogene. The CDR3 length is 15 residues. The CDR3 is CASSKEGEEDEKLFF. In DNA form, the CDR3 reads TGTGCCAGCAGCAAAGAGGGGGAAGAGGATGAAAAACTGTTTTTT.

This chain joins TRBV5-1 and TRBJ1-1; D ambiguous. CDR1 is SGHRS, CDR2 YFSETQ, per germline. V was trimmed by 4 bases and J by 5 bases, leaving 12 bases between them. CDR3 length: 13 amino acids. The CDR3 is CASSGLSGTEAFF. Written as DNA, the CDR3 is TGCGCCAGCAGCGGGCTGTCAGGTACTGAAGCTTTCTTT.